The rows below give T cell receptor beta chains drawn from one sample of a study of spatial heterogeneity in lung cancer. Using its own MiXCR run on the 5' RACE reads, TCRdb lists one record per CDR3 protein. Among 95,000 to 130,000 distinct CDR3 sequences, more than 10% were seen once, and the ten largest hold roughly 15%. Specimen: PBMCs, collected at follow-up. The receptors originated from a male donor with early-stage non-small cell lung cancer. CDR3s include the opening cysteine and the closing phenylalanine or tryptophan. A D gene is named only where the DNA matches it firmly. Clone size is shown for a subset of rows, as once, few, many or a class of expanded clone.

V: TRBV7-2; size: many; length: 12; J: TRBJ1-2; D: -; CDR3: CASSLGVGGYTF; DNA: TGTGCCAGCAGCTTAGGAGTTGGTGGCTACACCTTC
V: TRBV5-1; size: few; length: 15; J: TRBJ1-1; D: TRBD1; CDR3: CASSMPGQGNTEAFF; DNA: TGCGCCAGCAGCATGCCGGGACAGGGAAACACTGAAGCTTTCTTT
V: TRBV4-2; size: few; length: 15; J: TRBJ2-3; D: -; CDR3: CASSQDVWEYPTQYF; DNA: TGTGCCAGCAGCCAAGATGTATGGGAGTACCCTACGCAGTATTTT
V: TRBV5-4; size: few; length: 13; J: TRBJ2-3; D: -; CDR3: CASSLVVTDTQYF; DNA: TGTGCCAGCAGCTTGGTCGTCACAGATACGCAGTATTTT
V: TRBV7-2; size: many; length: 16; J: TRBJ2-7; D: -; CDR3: CASSLRGGWRTDEQYF; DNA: TGTGCCAGCAGCTTACGAGGGGGATGGAGGACTGACGAGCAGTACTTC
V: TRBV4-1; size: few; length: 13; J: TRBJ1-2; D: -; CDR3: CASSQDLGRGYTF; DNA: TGCGCCAGCAGCCAAGACTTGGGTAGAGGCTACACCTTC
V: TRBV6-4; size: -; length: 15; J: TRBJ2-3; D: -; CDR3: CASSSVGLGTDTQYF; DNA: TGTGCCAGCAGTTCCGTGGGGCTGGGCACAGATACGCAGTATTTT
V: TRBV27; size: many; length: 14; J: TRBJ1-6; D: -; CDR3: CASSAAAWNSPLHF; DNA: TGTGCCAGCAGTGCCGCCGCATGGAATTCACCCCTCCACTTT
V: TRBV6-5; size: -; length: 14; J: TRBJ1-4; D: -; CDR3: CASSYSGANEKLFF; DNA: TGTGCCAGCAGTTACTCAGGAGCGAATGAAAAACTGTTTTTT
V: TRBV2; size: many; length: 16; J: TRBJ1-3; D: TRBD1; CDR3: CASSLQGSDSGNTIYF; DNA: TGTGCCAGCAGCTTACAGGGGTCTGACTCTGGAAACACCATATATTTT
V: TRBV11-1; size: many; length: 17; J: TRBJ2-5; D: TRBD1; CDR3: CASSFRPTGRFQETQYF; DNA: TGTGCCAGCAGCTTTCGCCCGACAGGGAGATTCCAAGAGACCCAGTACTTC
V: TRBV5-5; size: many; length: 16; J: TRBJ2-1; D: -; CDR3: CASSFRAGKAYNEQFF; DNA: TGTGCCAGCAGCTTTCGAGCGGGTAAAGCCTACAATGAGCAGTTCTTC
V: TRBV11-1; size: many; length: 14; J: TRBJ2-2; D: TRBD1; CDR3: CASRDRTGTGELFF; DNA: TGTGCCAGCAGAGATAGGACAGGCACCGGGGAGCTGTTTTTT
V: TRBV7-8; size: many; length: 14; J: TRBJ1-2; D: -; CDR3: CASSLGQINYGYTF; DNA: TGTGCCAGCAGCTTAGGACAGATTAACTATGGCTACACCTTC
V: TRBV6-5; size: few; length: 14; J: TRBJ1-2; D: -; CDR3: CASRPGTGNYGYTF; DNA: TGTGCCAGCAGACCCGGGACGGGGAACTATGGCTACACCTTC
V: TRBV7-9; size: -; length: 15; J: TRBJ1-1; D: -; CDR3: CASSLEGSPPSEAFF; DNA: TGTGCCAGCAGCTTAGAGGGCAGCCCGCCCTCTGAAGCTTTCTTT
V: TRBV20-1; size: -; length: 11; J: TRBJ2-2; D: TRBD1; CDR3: CSGRGGAGLFF; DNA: TGCAGTGGCCGAGGGGGCGCCGGGCTGTTTTTT
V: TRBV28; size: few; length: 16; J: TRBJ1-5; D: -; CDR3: CASRIGGEYSNQPQHF; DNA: TGTGCCAGCAGGATTGGAGGGGAATATAGCAATCAGCCCCAGCATTTT
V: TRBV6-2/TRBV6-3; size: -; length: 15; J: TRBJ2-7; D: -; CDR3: CASSTQGGPTYEQYF; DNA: TGTGCCAGCAGTACTCAAGGGGGGCCCACCTACGAGCAGTACTTC
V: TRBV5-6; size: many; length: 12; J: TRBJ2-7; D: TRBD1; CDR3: CASSPSGTGEYF; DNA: TGTGCCAGCAGCCCCAGTGGGACAGGGGAGTACTTC
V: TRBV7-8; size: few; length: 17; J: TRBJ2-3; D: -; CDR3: CASSSASVGLHTDTQYF; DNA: TGTGCCAGCAGCTCCGCCTCGGTCGGATTGCACACAGATACGCAGTATTTT
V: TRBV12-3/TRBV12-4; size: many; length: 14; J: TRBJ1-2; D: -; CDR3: CASSSRVEYRGYTF; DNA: TGTGCCAGCAGTTCAAGGGTGGAATATCGTGGCTACACCTTC
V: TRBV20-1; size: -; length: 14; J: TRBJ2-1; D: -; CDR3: CSAPKGVSYNEQFF; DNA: TGCAGTGCTCCAAAGGGGGTCTCCTACAATGAGCAGTTCTTC
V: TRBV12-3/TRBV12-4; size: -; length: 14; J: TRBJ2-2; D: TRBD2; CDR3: CASSFAGGIGELFF; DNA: TGTGCCAGCAGTTTTGCGGGGGGAATCGGGGAGCTGTTTTTT
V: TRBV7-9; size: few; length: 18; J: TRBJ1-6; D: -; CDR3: CASSQGPSRRGYNSPLHF; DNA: TGTGCCAGCAGCCAAGGCCCTTCCCGTAGGGGCTATAATTCACCCCTCCACTTT
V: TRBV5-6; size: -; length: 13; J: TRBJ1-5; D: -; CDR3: CASSLARDQPQHF; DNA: TGTGCCAGCAGCTTGGCGAGGGATCAGCCCCAGCATTTT